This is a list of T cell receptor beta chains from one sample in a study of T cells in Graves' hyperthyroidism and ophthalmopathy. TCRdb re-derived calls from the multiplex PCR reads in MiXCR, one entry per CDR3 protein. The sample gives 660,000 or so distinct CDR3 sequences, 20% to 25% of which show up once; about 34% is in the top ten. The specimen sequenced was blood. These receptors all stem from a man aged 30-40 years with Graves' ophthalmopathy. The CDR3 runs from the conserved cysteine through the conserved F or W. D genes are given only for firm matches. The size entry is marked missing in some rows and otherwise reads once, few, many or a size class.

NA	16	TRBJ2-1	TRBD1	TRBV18	CASSPPTGTGRDEQFF	TGTGCCAGCTCACCACCCACCGGGACAGGGCGCGATGAGCAGTTCTTC
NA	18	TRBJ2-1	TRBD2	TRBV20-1	CSARDLSGRSGSYNEQFF	TGCAGTGCTAGAGATCTCAGCGGGAGGTCCGGGTCCTACAATGAGCAGTTCTTC
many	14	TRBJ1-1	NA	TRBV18	CASSPNSPNTEAFF	TGTGCCAGCTCACCGAATAGCCCGAACACTGAAGCTTTCTTT
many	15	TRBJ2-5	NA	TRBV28	CASRTQRRVQETQYF	TGTGCCAGCAGAACCCAACGACGGGTACAAGAGACCCAGTACTTC
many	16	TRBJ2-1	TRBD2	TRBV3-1	CASSQSGLAQYNEQFF	TGTGCCAGCAGCCAATCTGGACTAGCGCAATACAATGAGCAGTTCTTC
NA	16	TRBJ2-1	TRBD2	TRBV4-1	CASSQVMASGTNEQFF	TGCGCCAGCAGCCAAGTTATGGCTAGCGGGACCAATGAGCAGTTCTTC
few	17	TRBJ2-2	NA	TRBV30	CAWRAWGGREDTGELFF	TGTGCCTGGAGGGCTTGGGGGGGGCGTGAGGACACCGGGGAGCTGTTTTTT
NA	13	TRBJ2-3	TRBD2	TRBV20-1	CSAGAGDSDTQYF	TGCAGTGCTGGAGCGGGAGACTCAGATACGCAGTATTTT
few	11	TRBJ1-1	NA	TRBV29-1	CSVETGLLAFF	TGCAGCGTTGAAACGGGCCTTTTAGCTTTCTTT
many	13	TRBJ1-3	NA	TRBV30	CAWSGQTGNTIYF	TGTGCCTGGAGTGGACAGACTGGAAACACCATATATTTT
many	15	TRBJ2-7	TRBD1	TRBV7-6	CASSQYDRGVDEQYF	TGTGCCAGCAGCCAATACGACAGGGGAGTGGACGAGCAGTACTTC
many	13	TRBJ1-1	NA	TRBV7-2	CASLRGQNTEAFF	TGTGCCAGCCTACGGGGACAGAACACTGAAGCTTTCTTT
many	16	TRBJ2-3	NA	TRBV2	CASTPRVYGTEDTQYF	TGTGCCAGCACCCCGAGGGTGTACGGGACCGAGGATACGCAGTATTTT
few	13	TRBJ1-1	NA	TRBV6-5	CASSYSRGLGAFF	TGTGCCAGCAGTTACTCGCGGGGGCTCGGAGCTTTCTTT
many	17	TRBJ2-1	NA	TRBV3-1	CASSQDWAGAAYNEQFF	TGTGCCAGCAGCCAAGATTGGGCGGGGGCGGCCTACAATGAGCAGTTCTTC
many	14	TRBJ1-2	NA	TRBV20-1	CSLPPSGSNYGYTF	TGCAGCCTCCCCCCGTCAGGGAGTAACTATGGCTACACCTTC
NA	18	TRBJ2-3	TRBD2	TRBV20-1	CSATGVRGLAGETDTQYF	TGCAGTGCTACAGGGGTCCGGGGACTAGCGGGAGAGACAGATACGCAGTATTTT
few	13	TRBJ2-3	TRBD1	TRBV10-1	CASGTGGEDTQYF	TGCGCCAGTGGGACAGGGGGCGAGGATACGCAGTATTTT
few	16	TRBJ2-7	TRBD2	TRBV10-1	CASSESSAGGLYEQYF	TGCGCCAGCAGTGAGTCGTCGGCGGGAGGACTCTACGAGCAGTACTTC
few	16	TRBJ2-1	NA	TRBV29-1	CSVEGGGLPNYNEQFF	TGCAGCGTTGAAGGAGGGGGACTCCCGAACTACAATGAGCAGTTCTTC
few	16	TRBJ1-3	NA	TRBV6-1	CASSEVGGNSGNTIYF	TGTGCCAGCAGTGAAGTTGGGGGAAACTCTGGAAACACCATATATTTT
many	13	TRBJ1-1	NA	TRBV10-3	CAISEGPYTEAFF	TGTGCCATCAGTGAGGGACCTTACACTGAAGCTTTCTTT
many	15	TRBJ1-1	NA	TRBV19	CASSIVQGLNTEAFF	TGTGCCAGTAGTATAGTTCAGGGATTGAACACTGAAGCTTTCTTT
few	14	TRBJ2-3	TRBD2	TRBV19	CASSLTSRSDTQYF	TGTGCCAGTAGTCTGACTAGCAGGAGCGATACGCAGTATTTT
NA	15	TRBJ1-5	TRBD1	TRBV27	CASSLGGQSCQPQHF	TGTGCCAGCAGTTTAGGGGGACAGTCGTGTCAGCCCCAGCATTTT
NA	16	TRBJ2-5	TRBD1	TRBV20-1	CSASVGQGALQETQYF	TGCAGTGCTAGTGTGGGACAGGGGGCTCTCCAAGAGACCCAGTACTTC
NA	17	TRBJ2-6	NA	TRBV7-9	CASSLGDWSSGANVLTF	TGTGCCAGCAGCTTAGGGGACTGGAGCTCTGGGGCCAACGTCCTGACTTTC
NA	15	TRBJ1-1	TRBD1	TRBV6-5	CASSYSWTGSTEAFF	TGTGCCAGCAGTTACTCGTGGACAGGGTCCACTGAAGCTTTCTTT
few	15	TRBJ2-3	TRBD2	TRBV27	CASSFFSGTADTQYF	TGTGCCAGCAGTTTCTTTAGCGGGACTGCAGATACGCAGTATTTT
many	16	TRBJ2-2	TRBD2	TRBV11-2	CASSLASGPGTGELFF	TGTGCCAGCAGCTTAGCTAGCGGCCCGGGCACCGGGGAGCTGTTTTTT
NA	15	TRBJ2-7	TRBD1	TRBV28	CASSFAPGQNYEQYF	TGTGCCAGCAGTTTCGCCCCGGGACAGAACTACGAGCAGTACTTC
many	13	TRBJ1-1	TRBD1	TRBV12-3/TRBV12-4	CASSRQGITEAFF	TGTGCCAGCAGTCGACAGGGGATCACTGAAGCTTTCTTT
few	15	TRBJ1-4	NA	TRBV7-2	CASSHPATANEKLFF	TGTGCCAGCAGCCATCCGGCAACGGCTAATGAAAAACTGTTTTTT
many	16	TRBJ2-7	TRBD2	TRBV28	CASSSAGTSGSYEQYF	TGTGCCAGCAGTTCCGCCGGGACTAGCGGGAGCTACGAGCAGTACTTC
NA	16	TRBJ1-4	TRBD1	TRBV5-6	CASSHGQARRGEKLFF	TGTGCCAGCAGCCATGGACAGGCCCGGAGAGGCGAAAAACTGTTTTTT
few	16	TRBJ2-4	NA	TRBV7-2	CASSMPGDRAKNIQYF	TGTGCCAGCAGCATGCCAGGGGATAGGGCCAAAAACATTCAGTACTTC
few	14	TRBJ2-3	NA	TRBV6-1	CATPRDVNTDTQYF	TGTGCCACTCCCCGGGACGTAAACACAGATACGCAGTATTTT
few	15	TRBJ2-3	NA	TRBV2	CASSAQGTSTDTQYF	TGTGCCAGCAGTGCTCAGGGGACAAGCACAGATACGCAGTATTTT
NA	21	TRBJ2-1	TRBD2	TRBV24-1	CATSFPGLAGGPAESYNEQFF	TGTGCCACCAGCTTCCCGGGACTAGCGGGAGGGCCGGCGGAGTCCTACAATGAGCAGTTCTTC
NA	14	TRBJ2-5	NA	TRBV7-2	CASSQATSQETQYF	TGTGCCAGCAGCCAGGCGACTAGCCAAGAGACCCAGTACTTC
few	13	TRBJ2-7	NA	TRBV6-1	CASSDRVAYEQYF	TGTGCCAGCAGTGATCGGGTAGCCTACGAGCAGTACTTC
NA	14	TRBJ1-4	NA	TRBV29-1	CSVLPTRERSKLFF	TGCAGCGTTCTTCCGACTCGGGAGAGATCAAAACTGTTTTTT
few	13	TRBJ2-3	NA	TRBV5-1	CASSQQDRTQQYF	TGCGCCAGCAGCCAACAGGACAGAACTCAGCAGTATTTT
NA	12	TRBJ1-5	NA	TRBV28	CASRQVDQPQHF	TGTGCCAGCAGGCAGGTCGATCAGCCCCAGCATTTT
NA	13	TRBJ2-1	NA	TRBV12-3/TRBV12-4	CASSLAWPNEQFF	TGTGCCAGCAGTTTGGCGTGGCCAAATGAGCAGTTCTTC
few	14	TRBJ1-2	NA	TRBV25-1	CASSEGARGLGYTF	TGTGCCAGCAGTGAAGGGGCGAGGGGTCTTGGCTACACCTTC
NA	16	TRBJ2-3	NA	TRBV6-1	CASTWQGEEVPDTQYF	TGTGCCAGCACGTGGCAAGGGGAAGAAGTGCCAGATACGCAGTATTTT
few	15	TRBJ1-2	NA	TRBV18	CASSPPIVQDYGYTF	TGTGCCAGCTCACCACCGATCGTACAGGACTATGGCTACACCTTC
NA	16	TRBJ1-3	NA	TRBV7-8	CASSLGTITSGNTIYF	TGTGCCAGCAGCTTAGGCACCATAACCTCTGGAAACACCATATATTTT
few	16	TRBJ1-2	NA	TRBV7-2	CASSQPQGRIDYGYTF	TGTGCCAGCAGCCAACCCCAGGGGCGGATTGACTATGGCTACACCTTC
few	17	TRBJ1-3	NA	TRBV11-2	CASSPAGGSLSGNTIYF	TGTGCCAGCAGCCCCGCGGGGGGATCCCTCTCTGGAAACACCATATATTTT
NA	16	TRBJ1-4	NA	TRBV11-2	CASSSGLSDDGEKLFF	TGTGCCAGCAGCTCAGGACTTTCGGACGATGGCGAAAAACTGTTTTTT
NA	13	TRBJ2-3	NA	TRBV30	CAYVFWGTDTQYF	TGTGCCTACGTCTTTTGGGGCACAGATACGCAGTATTTT
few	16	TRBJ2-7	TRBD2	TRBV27	CASSFGLAGESGKQYF	TGTGCCAGCAGTTTTGGGCTAGCGGGAGAAAGCGGAAAGCAGTACTTC
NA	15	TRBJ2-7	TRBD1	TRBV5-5	CAGQEGQGVTYEQYF	TGTGCCGGCCAGGAGGGACAGGGGGTTACGTACGAGCAGTACTTC